This T cell receptor beta chain was obtained from a study of molecular identifiers for immune sequencing clone quantification (dated by TCRdb to 2017 to 2018). In terms of the full investigation: In a replicate experiment, RNA from 20,000 or 100,000 naive CD8 T cells was split into five aliquots, four of which were sequenced. This methods study benchmarked molecular-identifier clustering-based TCR repertoire sequencing (MIDCIRS) and TCR RNA copy counting, using CD8 T cells to do so.

Libraries of naive CD8 T cells were generated from roughly 20,000 to 1,000,000 sorted cells, with 10%, 30% or 50% of the purified RNA used. On a BD FACSAria II, naive CD8 T cells were FACS-sorted as CD8+CD4-CCR7+CD45RA+ and collected into RLT Plus buffer. Detection sensitivity was tested by spiking Jurkat RNA equal to some 10 TCR copies' worth into samples containing 20,000-1,000,000 naive CD8 T cells. Enrichment of CD8 T cells was done with RosetteSep CD8+ T Cell Enrichment Cocktail plus Ficoll-Paque, and ACK red cell lysis came afterward. This clonotype appeared many times. What this receptor recognizes is not known. No much larger clone exists at a distance of one base, and base qualities are not known. Receptors were amplified or captured by PCR. Instrument used: Illumina HiSeq 4000. Preparation of bulk TCR libraries followed a previously described approach, with the TCR primers listed in Table S5. Total RNA was purified with the Qiagen AllPrep DNA/RNA kit. Before analysis, reads from multiple sequencing runs of one library were combined. Per the source publication's procedure: Reads were retained only if an exact TCR constant sequence was present, and the retained reads were trimmed to 150 nt and grouped according to their 12-nt molecular barcodes. Reads within each barcode group were sub-clustered using a 15% Levenshtein threshold, and quality-weighted consensus sequences were constructed for each RNA molecule. Non-functional sequences were removed, as were lower-count sequences one edit away from another. Based on fitting two negative binomial distributions, any barcode sub-cluster with under 20% of the maximum read count was discarded. TCRdb took the public reads, trimmed them with fastp at Q25, ran MiXCR for clone calling and kept in-frame beta chains. Each CDR3 protein appears once, grouped with its most common genes and DNA. For this entry, the V and J calls and clone size follow TCRdb and not the study's own pipeline. In this sample the table shows around 43,000 distinct CDR3 sequences, 15% to 20% of which occur a single time. Jointly, the top ten make up about 1.2% of the sample.

Based on the germline V gene (reference sequence), the CDR1 and CDR2 sequences are DFQATT and SNEGSKA. At the junction V is shortened by 6 bases and J by 3 bases; bases outside the gene matches: 12. The CDR3 covers 16 residues, taking in both the cysteine and the phenylalanine. Of all the DNA, just the CDR3 is kept, 48 bases in frame from base 1. What the work shows at the level of the full study, not this receptor alone: Modeling indicated 2.5 to 3.5 TCR RNA copies recovered per cell, compared with 9.5 to 10 by digital PCR, which implies a capture efficiency of around 31%. Spiked-in Jurkat TCR RNA (10 copies' worth), which is not part of the donor repertoire, was contained in the naive libraries. When barcode sub-clustering was omitted, TCR diversity was inflated by chimeric consensus sequences, with chimeras reaching as high as 47%. In CMV-specific effector cells, clones with more than 20 RNA copies accounted for over 97% of molecules, whereas in naive cells such clones accounted for under 1%. The sizes of highly expanded clones could end up underestimated when identical TCR molecules share a barcode. Spiked-in Jurkat TCR RNA equivalent to a single cell was reported to be detectable even among one million naive CD8 T cells.

The source material was naive CD8+ T cells from blood, with Jurkat cell RNA spiked in. The sample's cell subset or site label is to be understood as: FACS-sorted CD8+CD4-CCR7+CD45RA+ naive T cells. The source is a human donor in good health. Some libraries in this study had Jurkat cell RNA spiked in. This sequence uses TRBV20-1 and TRBJ2-5; a stretch of 11 junction bases matches TRBD2. The DNA sequence is TGCAGTGCAGGGGATCCCTTACTAGCGGGAGAAGAGACCCAGTACTTC. It encodes CSAGDPLLAGEETQYF.